Shown below are 14 T cell receptor beta chains from a single sample sequenced in a study of T cell changes during pregnancy in multiple sclerosis. Clones were sequenced by immunoSEQ multiplex PCR, and TCRdb holds only the in-frame ones, with some missing. The table records tens of thousands of clones, 90% to 95% of them present only once. The specimen was PBMCs, collected in the first trimester of pregnancy. These receptors were obtained from a female donor in good health, serving as a control in a pregnancy study. Some clones in this sample may be carry-over from other donors' samples.

V gene TRBV11-2 combines with J gene TRBJ1-5; TRBD1 aligns across 8 bases. The CDR3 runs 13 residues. V was clipped by 6 bases and J by 7 bases; unmatched bases: 5. The V gene's germline CDR1 is SGHAT and CDR2 FQNNGV. The CDR3 DNA reads TGTGCCAGCAGTGTGGACAGGGAGCAGCCCCAGCATTTT. The encoded protein is CASSVDREQPQHF.

The chain joins TRBV5-1 to TRBJ2-7, with 7 positions matching TRBD1. The V segment lost 1 base and the J segment 6 bases; nucleotides outside the gene matches: 7. The CDR3 loop spans 14 amino acids. Germline V CDR1 and CDR2: SGHRS, YFSETQ. The CDR3 here is CASSLSGQVSEQYF. CDR3 sequence (DNA): TGCGCCAGCAGCTTGTCTGGACAGGTCTCCGAGCAGTACTTC.

The chain has TRBV5-1 and TRBJ2-3; 12 bases match TRBD2. This CDR3 has 16 residues. CDR1 is SGHRS and CDR2 is YFSETQ in the germline V gene. Trimming cost V 2 bases and J 4 bases; bases outside gene matches: 5. DNA of the CDR3: TGCGCCAGCAGCTTCCCTAGCGGGGGGGATCCAGATACGCAGTATTTT. This codes for CASSFPSGGDPDTQYF.

The chain carries TRBV7-5 and TRBJ2-1; the D call of TRBD1 is as the table states it, not checked on the DNA. TRBV7-5 is deemed a pseudogene. The CDR3 sequence is 17 residues long. The CDR3 reads CARSSLPRDSIYNEQFF. The CDR3 DNA reads TGTGCCAGAAGCTCTCTCCCCCGGGACAGCATCTACAATGAGCAGTTCTTC.

The genes are TRBV27 and TRBJ2-7; 7 bases map to TRBD2. V dropped 0 bases and J dropped 3; count of bases not matched to a gene: 14. The CDR3 has 18 residues. CDR1 MNHEY and CDR2 SMNVEV come from the germline V gene (reference sequence). CDR3 sequence: CASSLSDYYGTGGYEQYF. The CDR3 bases are TGTGCCAGCAGTTTATCAGATTATTACGGGACGGGAGGCTACGAGCAGTACTTC.

This clone has just one count. This rearrangement joins TRBV29-1 to TRBJ2-1; 9 bases agree with TRBD2. V gave up 5 bases and J gave up 7 bases; unmatched junction bases: 15. Looked up from germline, CDR1 is SQVTM and CDR2 is ANQGSEA. The CDR3 is 16 residues long. DNA of the CDR3: TGCAGCGTTAGGGGAATTGGCGGGGGGGCGGATAATGAGCAGTTCTTC. Its protein product is CSVRGIGGGADNEQFF.

The rearrangement links TRBV5-1 to TRBJ2-5; TRBD2 might be the D (6 bases). CDR3 length equals 14 residues. Germline assignment: CDR1 SGHRS and CDR2 YFSETQ. Deletions cut 4 bases from V and 2 bases from J, with 12 bases between. CDR3 nucleotides: TGCGCCAGCAGCGGTGCGGGGCTACAAGAGACCCAGTACTTC. This sequence encodes CASSGAGLQETQYF.

The chain employs TRBV7-2 and TRBJ2-5; 7 bases match TRBD1. The CDR3 spans 16 residues. V shed 5 bases and J 2 bases; nucleotides not matched to a gene: 11. Looked up from germline, CDR1 is SGHTA and CDR2 is FQGNSA. CDR3: CASSQSWTGPQETQYF. CDR3 DNA sequence: TGTGCCAGCAGCCAATCTTGGACAGGTCCACAAGAGACCCAGTACTTC.

V and J are TRBV6-1 and TRBJ1-1; D gene unclear. The CDR3 has 13 residues. Germline CDR1 MNHNS, CDR2 SASEGT. V lost 6 bases and J lost 3, with 11 bases in between. Written as DNA, the CDR3 is TGTGCCAGCAGATCTAGGGAGGACACTGAAGCTTTCTTT. It specifies CASRSREDTEAFF.

This clone was observed a handful of times. V is TRBV4-2 and J is TRBJ2-1, with a possible D match to TRBD2 (6 bases). V was shortened by 0 bases and J by 0 bases, with 12 bases between the two germline ends. The germline V gene has CDR1 LGHNA and CDR2 YNFKEQ. The CDR3 is 17 amino acids. The CDR3 here is CASSQDLVAVSYNEQFF. In DNA, the CDR3 is TGTGCCAGCAGCCAAGATCTGGTAGCGGTCTCCTACAATGAGCAGTTCTTC.

The J gene is TRBJ2-1, the V gene TRBV28; 10 bases line up with TRBD2. Germline loops: CDR1 MDHEN, CDR2 SYDVKM. The CDR3 loop spans 15 amino acids. V shed 6 bases and J 8 bases; nucleotides not matched to a gene: 10. For the CDR3, the DNA is TGTGCCAGCAGCATCCTAGCGGGGGTGAGGGATGAGCAGTTCTTC. Translation gives CASSILAGVRDEQFF.

The chain joins TRBV7-6 to TRBJ2-1; the D gene is possibly TRBD2 (5 bases). This CDR3 region has 16 residues. V was trimmed by 5 bases and J by 1 base, leaving 15 bases between them. Germline lookup yields CDR1 SGHVS and CDR2 FNYEAQ. The CDR3 here is CASSPGREESYNEQFF. CDR3 DNA: TGTGCCAGCAGCCCAGGACGGGAAGAATCCTACAATGAGCAGTTCTTC.

The gene calls are TRBV30 and TRBJ1-2; 8 bases match TRBD1. CDR1 is GTSNPN and CDR2 is SVGIG in the germline V gene (reference sequence). V dropped 2 bases and J dropped 4; count of bases not matched to a gene: 6. The length of the CDR3 is 14 residues. CDR3 region: CAWSKDRASYGYTF. The DNA for the CDR3 is TGTGCCTGGAGTAAGGACAGGGCCAGCTATGGCTACACCTTC. Based on the CDR3 plus reference TRBV30 and TRBJ1-2, the full variable domain is SQTIHQWPATLVQPVGSPLSLECTVEGTSNPNLYWYRQAAGRGLQLLFYSVGIGQISSEVPQNLSASRPQDRQFILSSKKLLLSDSGFYLCAWSKDRASYGYTFGSGTRLTVV.

The V gene is TRBV27, the J gene TRBJ2-7; possibly TRBD2 for D (5 bases). This CDR3 is 14 amino acids long. Trimming removed 2 bases at V and 5 bases at J, with 13 bases between. Germline CDR1 MNHEY, CDR2 SMNVEV (reference sequence). CDR3 in DNA: TGTGCCAGCAGTTTAGATGGAGCAGCGGACGAGCAGTACTTC. It codes for CASSLDGAADEQYF.